Shown below are 23 T cell receptor beta chains from a single sample sequenced in a study of human T cells and chemical hapten exposure. TCRdb itself ran the RACE reads through MiXCR, one entry per CDR3 protein. Of about 100,000 distinct CDR3 sequences detected, around 10% appear once; the ten largest clones hold roughly 3.3%. Time point: patch test 1, 2 weeks after DPC sensitization. The treatment is: therapeutic diphenylcyclopropenone sensitization with weekly scalp DPC. Sequencing used whole blood, obtained in connection with sensitization to the hapten diphenylcyclopropenone (DPC). The receptors shown here come from a middle-aged woman with alopecia areata. Some clones in this sample may be carry-over from other donors' samples.

Ten or more counts support this clonotype. This chain links TRBV27 with TRBJ2-7; 11 bases are shared with TRBD2. V lost 4 bases, J lost 3 bases, and 2 bases stayed unmatched. The CDR3 extends over 14 amino acids. Germline assignment: CDR1 MNHEY and CDR2 SMNVEV (reference sequence). DNA of the CDR3: TGTGCCAGCAGTTCCGGACTAGCGGGCTACGAGCAGTACTTC. Translating gives CASSSGLAGYEQYF.

The chain uses TRBV12-3 or TRBV12-4 and TRBJ1-1; 9 bases align to TRBD1. The CDR3 covers 15 residues. V lost 4 bases, J lost 4 bases, and 7 bases stayed unmatched. For the CDR3, the DNA is TGTGCCAGCAGTTCGGGACAGGGCGCTGTCACTGAAGCTTTCTTT. Its translation: CASSSGQGAVTEAFF.

The sample holds a few counts of this clonotype. The rearrangement joins TRBV5-1 to TRBJ2-2; D is uncertain. Germline CDR1 and CDR2: SGHRS and YFSETQ. The CDR3 sequence is 13 residues long. Between the trimmed V and J ends, which lost 5 bases and 2 bases, there was a span of 7 bases. For the CDR3, the DNA is TGCGCCAGCAGTCTAGGAAACACCGGGGAGCTGTTTTTT. It encodes CASSLGNTGELFF.

The chain has TRBV7-9 and TRBJ1-5; 9 bases fit TRBD1. V trimming: 0 bases; J trimming: 0 bases; junction bases outside the gene matches: 0. This CDR3 region has 16 residues. The V gene's germline CDR1 is SEHNR and CDR2 FQNEAQ (reference sequence). The CDR3 region has the DNA TGTGCCAGCAGCTTAGCGACAGGGGGTAGCAATCAGCCCCAGCATTTT. Protein product: CASSLATGGSNQPQHF.

This clonotype has a count of ten or more. The V call is TRBV27, the J call TRBJ2-7; TRBD1 might be the D (6 bases). Trimming pared 4 bases from V and 4 bases from J, leaving 8 bases between. Germline lookup yields CDR1 MNHEY and CDR2 SMNVEV (reference sequence). CDR3 length: 12 amino acids. As DNA, the CDR3 is TGTGCCAGCAGTTCCCAGGGGTACGAGCAGTACTTC. As protein: CASSSQGYEQYF.

V usage is TRBV7-3 and J usage is TRBJ2-1; D is unclear. The V and J ends lost 5 bases and 5 bases respectively, with 7 bases between them. This CDR3 is 12 amino acids long. Germline V gives CDR1 SGHTA, CDR2 FQGTGA. Written as DNA, the CDR3 is TGTGCCAGCAGCGGTGGGGACAATGAGCAGTTCTTC. Its protein product is CASSGGDNEQFF.

This clonotype appeared many times. This rearrangement joins TRBV23-1 to TRBJ2-7; D may be TRBD1 (6 bases). TRBV23-1 is marked as an open reading frame, function uncertain. This CDR3 region has 14 residues. V lost 11 bases, J lost 2 bases, and 19 bases lay in between. CDR3 nucleotides: TGCGCCGGCGTTGGGACACCCGCAGCCTACGAGCAGTACTTC. It is translated as CAGVGTPAAYEQYF.

This clonotype has a handful of counts. The chain joins TRBV7-2 to TRBJ2-3; D call uncertain. CDR1 is SGHTA, CDR2 FQGNSA, per germline. This CDR3 spans 13 amino acids. The germline V and J ends were trimmed by 1 base and 1 base, with 3 bases remaining between them. Here the CDR3 reads CASSLVRTDTQYF. CDR3 coding DNA: TGTGCCAGCAGCTTAGTCCGCACAGATACGCAGTATTTT. The variable domain in full, completed from reference TRBV7-2 and TRBJ2-3, reads GAGVSQSPSNKVTEKGKDVELRCDPISGHTALYWYRQSLGQGLEFLIYFQGNSAPDKSGLPSDRFSAERTGGSVSTLTIQRTQQEDSAVYLCASSLVRTDTQYFGPGTRLTVL.

There are many counts of this clonotype. The chain is built from TRBV10-3 and TRBJ2-1; D is unclear. Germline CDR1 ENHRY, CDR2 SYGVKD. The CDR3 is 14 residues long. Deletions cut 3 bases from V and 0 bases from J, with 6 bases between. As DNA, the CDR3 is TGTGCCATCAGTGAAGGAGACTCCTACAATGAGCAGTTCTTC. Encoded protein: CAISEGDSYNEQFF.

Worth noting for this clonotype: An end of the junction differs from the germline gene, which may be a read error. This chain uses TRBV3-1 with TRBJ2-1; tentatively, D is TRBD2 (6 bases). The CDR3 consists of 15 residues. The germline CDR1 and CDR2 sequences are LGHDT and YNNKEL (reference sequence). The CDR3 DNA is TGTGCCAGCAGCCCCATAGACCAGCGGGCGTACGAGATGGTCTTC. It yields the protein CASSPIDQRAYEMVF.

This clonotype has just a few counts. The CDR3 region is CASSPQGSDTGELFF. The CDR3 DNA sequence: TGTGCCAGCAGCCCACAGGGGTCGGACACCGGGGAGCTGTTTTTT. The chain joins TRBV5-4 to TRBJ2-2; 7 bases fit TRBD1. After removal of 4 bases from V and 3 bases from J, the junction contained 6 bases not matched to a gene. This CDR3 comprises 15 residues. Germline V lookup: CDR1 SGHNT, CDR2 YYREEE (reference sequence).

This clonotype was recorded at least ten times. The rearrangement uses TRBV5-6 and TRBJ1-5, with 7 positions matching TRBD1. Trimming cost V 4 bases and J 5 bases; bases outside gene matches: 9. Germline CDR1 SGHDT, CDR2 YYEEEE. The CDR3 is 15 residues long. CDR3 DNA sequence: TGTGCCAGCAGCCTGACAGGGACCCCGCATCAGCCCCAGCATTTT. Its protein product is CASSLTGTPHQPQHF.

About this clonotype: This may be a read error: a much more frequent sequence differs by one nucleotide. The V gene is TRBV6-1, the J gene TRBJ2-1; D not resolved. This CDR3 comprises 11 residues. CDR1 and CDR2 (germline): MNHNS, SASEGT. The CDR3 nucleotides are TGTGCCAGCAGTGAACTCTATGAGCAGCTCTTC. The encoded protein is CASSELYEQLF.

This sequence joins TRBV9 and TRBJ1-1; a possible D gene is TRBD1 (6 bases). Germline loops: CDR1 SGDLS, CDR2 YYNGEE. V was shortened by 4 bases and J by 4 bases, with 17 bases between the two germline ends. CDR3 length: 15 amino acids. The CDR3: CASSRLLLGATEAFF. The CDR3 region has the DNA TGTGCCAGCAGCCGTCTCCTTCTGGGGGCCACTGAAGCTTTCTTT.

The rearrangement uses TRBV5-1 and TRBJ2-7, with TRBD2 matching over 11 bases. The ends lost 0 bases at V and 4 bases at J; junction bases unmatched: 3. The CDR3 has 15 residues. CDR1 SGHRS and CDR2 YFSETQ come from the germline V gene. The CDR3 nucleotides are TGCGCCAGCAGCTTGGGAACTAGCGGGAGTTACGAGCAGTACTTC. The encoded protein is CASSLGTSGSYEQYF.

The J gene is TRBJ2-7, the V gene TRBV27, with TRBD1 identical over 7 bases. The V and J ends lost 5 bases and 0 bases, in that order; junction bases with no gene match: 4. The CDR3 length is 14 residues. CDR1 is MNHEY and CDR2 is SMNVEV in the germline V gene (reference sequence). DNA for the CDR3: TGTGCCAGCAGTCAGGGACAGCTCTCCTACGAGCAGTACTTC. This translates into CASSQGQLSYEQYF.

This clonotype was detected many times. V and J are TRBV20-1 and TRBJ2-1; D unresolved. Looked up from germline, CDR1 is DFQATT and CDR2 is SNEGSKA (reference sequence). Trimming took off 3 bases at V and 9 bases at J, with 15 bases between the two ends. CDR3 size: 13 residues. The CDR3 spells CSASPSYPSEQFF. CDR3 nucleotide sequence: TGCAGTGCTAGTCCTAGTTATCCTTCTGAGCAGTTCTTC.

The DNA of the CDR3 is TGCAGCGTCCGGACAGGGGAGACCCAGTACTTC. Its protein product is CSVRTGETQYF. V and J are TRBV29-1 and TRBJ2-5; 8 bases align to TRBD1. Germline trimming cut 6 bases from V and 5 bases from J; bases unmatched to any gene: 2. The CDR3 length is 11 residues. CDR1 is SQVTM and CDR2 is ANQGSEA in the germline V gene.

The chain recombines TRBV18 with TRBJ2-7; 11 bases align to TRBD2. The CDR3 has 15 amino acids. CDR1 is KGHSH and CDR2 is LQKENI in the germline V gene. J lost 2 bases, V lost 0 bases, and 0 bases had no gene match. The CDR3 nucleotides read TGTGCCAGCTCACCACCGACTAGCGGGACCTACGAGCAGTACTTC. This sequence encodes CASSPPTSGTYEQYF.

This clonotype came up many times. This chain connects TRBV28 to TRBJ2-1; tentatively, D is TRBD1 or TRBD2 (7 bases each). In germline, CDR1 is MDHEN, CDR2 SYDVKM. The CDR3 has 13 amino acids. Between the trimmed V and J ends, which lost 11 bases and 5 bases, there was a span of 16 bases. CDR3 region: CAEGRGGNNEQFF. In DNA, the CDR3 is TGTGCCGAAGGCAGGGGGGGGAACAATGAGCAGTTCTTC.

There are many counts of this clonotype. The V gene is TRBV11-2, the J gene TRBJ2-1, with D unclear. Germline values: CDR1 SGHAT, CDR2 FQNNGV. This CDR3 comprises 12 residues. Trimming took off 5 bases at V and 6 bases at J, with 8 bases between the two ends. In DNA form, the CDR3 reads TGTGCCAGCAGCCGTTGGTCCAATGAGCAGTTCTTC. As protein: CASSRWSNEQFF.

Ten or more counts support this clonotype. V gene TRBV7-9 combines with J gene TRBJ1-5; TRBD1 matches 8 bases. The ends lost 6 bases at V and 2 bases at J; junction bases unmatched: 6. The CDR3 runs to 15 residues. CDR1 and CDR2 (germline): SEHNR, FQNEAQ (reference sequence). CDR3 residues: CASRGTGSGNQPQHF. The CDR3 DNA reads as TGTGCCAGCAGGGGGACAGGATCGGGCAATCAGCCCCAGCATTTT.

Only a few counts were recorded for this clonotype. V gene TRBV28 combines with J gene TRBJ2-2; D may be TRBD1 (6 bases). Germline loops: CDR1 MDHEN, CDR2 SYDVKM. The CDR3 length is 13 residues. The V end was cut by 8 bases, the J end by 1 base, with 8 bases between. The CDR3 region is CASLTGNTGELFF. The DNA for the CDR3 is TGTGCCAGCCTGACAGGGAACACCGGGGAGCTGTTTTTT.